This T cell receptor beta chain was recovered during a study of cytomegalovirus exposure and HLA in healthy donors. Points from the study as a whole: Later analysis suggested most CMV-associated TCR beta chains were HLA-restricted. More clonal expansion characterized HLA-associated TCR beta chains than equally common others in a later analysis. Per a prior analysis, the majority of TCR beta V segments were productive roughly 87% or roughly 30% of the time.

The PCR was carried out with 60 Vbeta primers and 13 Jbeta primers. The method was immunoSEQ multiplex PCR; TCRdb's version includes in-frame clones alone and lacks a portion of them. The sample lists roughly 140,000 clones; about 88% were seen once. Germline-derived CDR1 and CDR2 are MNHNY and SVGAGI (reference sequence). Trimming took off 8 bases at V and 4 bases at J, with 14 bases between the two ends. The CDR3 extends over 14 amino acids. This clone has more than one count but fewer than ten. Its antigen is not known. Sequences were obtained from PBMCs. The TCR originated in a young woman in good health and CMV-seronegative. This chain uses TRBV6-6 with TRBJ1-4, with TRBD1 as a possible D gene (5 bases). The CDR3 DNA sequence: TGTGCCAGCCACGCTCGGGGGAGTAATGAAAAACTGTTTTTT. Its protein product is CASHARGSNEKLFF.